This is a list of T cell receptor beta chains from one sample in a study of blood T cell repertoires in COVID-19. Repertoires were generated with immunoSEQ multiplex PCR, while TCRdb's copy carries only in-frame clones and drops some. The sample includes about 240,000 clones, 82% seen only once; the top ten take over 10%. Input material: peripheral blood. These receptors were obtained from a woman in her sixties or seventies with active or convalescent COVID-19. Both conserved end residues are part of each CDR3. D genes are given only for firm matches.

>NA|TRBV5-1|TRBJ2-4
TGCGCCAGCAGCGAAAACAGGGAAGCCAAAAACATTCAGTACTTC
CASSENREAKNIQYF
>TRBD1|TRBV7-6|TRBJ2-7
TGTGCCAGCAGCGCGACAGGGGACTCCTACGAGCAGTACTTC
CASSATGDSYEQYF
>TRBD1|TRBV24-1|TRBJ2-7
TGTGCCACCAGTGAATACCGGGACAGAACCTACGAGCAGTACTTC
CATSEYRDRTYEQYF
>NA|TRBV18|TRBJ1-1
TGTGCCAGCTCACCCCGTGCAGGGGCCCCCCGGGGCACTGAAGCTTTCTTT
CASSPRAGAPRGTEAFF
>TRBD2|TRBV30|TRBJ2-5
TGTGCCTGGAGTCGTCGGGGGGTTGCGGGGCAAGAGACCCAGTACTTC
CAWSRRGVAGQETQYF
>NA|TRBV15|TRBJ1-5
TGTGCCACCAGCAGAGACCGGGATTATAGCAATCAGCCCCAGCATTTT
CATSRDRDYSNQPQHF
>NA|TRBV12-2|TRBJ2-1
TGTGCAAGTCGCTTAGCGTGCGACAATGAGCAGTTCTTC
CASRLACDNEQFF
>NA|TRBV5-1|TRBJ1-2
TGCGCCAGCAGCTTGGCCGGCACGGGTTACTATGGCTACACCTTC
CASSLAGTGYYGYTF
>NA|TRBV2|TRBJ1-1
TGTGCCAGCAGATCGGACAGAATGAACACTGAAGCTTTCTTT
CASRSDRMNTEAFF
>NA|TRBV2|TRBJ1-6
TGTGCCAGCGAAAAACCGGGAAGAGAAGATTCACCCCTCCACTTT
CASEKPGREDSPLHF
>NA|TRBV21-1|TRBJ1-5
TGTGCCAGCAGTTTACCGGACAGGGACAATCAGCCCCAGCATTTT
CASSLPDRDNQPQHF
>TRBD2|TRBV29-1|TRBJ2-5
TGCAGCGTTGTTTTGTCGCCCGGGGGGGAGACCCAGTACTTC
CSVVLSPGGETQYF
>TRBD1|TRBV5-1|TRBJ2-3
TGCGCCAGCAGCTTGGCCGACAGGGGTATAGATACGCAGTATTTT
CASSLADRGIDTQYF
>TRBD1|TRBV7-9|TRBJ1-2
TGTGCCAGCAGCTTAAGGCACGGGGACAGGGGTGGAGGCTACACCTTC
CASSLRHGDRGGGYTF
>NA|TRBV7-7|TRBJ2-1
TGTGCTAGCAGCTTAGGGGGGGGCAATGAGCAGTTCTTC
CASSLGGGNEQFF
>NA|TRBV6-2/TRBV6-3|TRBJ2-1
TGTGCCAGCAGTTACTCGGTAAGGGGCTCCTACAATGAGCAGTTCTTC
CASSYSVRGSYNEQFF
>NA|TRBV5-6|TRBJ1-3
TGTGCCAGCAGCTTAAGGAGCTCTGGAAACACCATATATTTT
CASSLRSSGNTIYF
>NA|TRBV5-1|TRBJ2-5
TGCGCCAGCAGCCCCCTAGGAGAGACCCAGTACTTC
CASSPLGETQYF